This is a list of T cell receptor beta chains from one sample in a study of PD-L1 blockade in urothelial cancer. Assay used: immunoSEQ multiplex PCR; TCRdb lists only in-frame clones, some missing. The sample carries about 82,000 clones, roughly 90% recorded once. Sequenced material: PBMCs, taken around atezolizumab (anti-PD-L1) treatment. The receptors shown here come from a woman aged 70-85 years with urothelial cancer. The CDR3 runs from the conserved cysteine through the conserved F or W. Each record gives: V gene, J gene, clone size, D gene, CDR3 length, CDR3 DNA, CDR3 protein. A D gene is named only where the DNA matches it firmly. Clone size is stated in some rows and not others, as once, few, many or a class when expanded.

TRBV30	TRBJ2-7	few	NA	11	TGTGCCTGGTCGACACAGTCGGAGCAGTACTTC	CAWSTQSEQYF
TRBV7-6	TRBJ2-3	many	NA	17	TGTGCCAGCAGCTTAACCCCCCCAGGGGCGTCTGGAGATACGCAGTATTTT	CASSLTPPGASGDTQYF
TRBV28	TRBJ1-2	NA	TRBD1	15	TGTGCCAGCAGTTCCCCCCCCCGGGACAGCTATGGCTACACCTTC	CASSSPPRDSYGYTF
TRBV5-1	TRBJ2-5	NA	TRBD1	16	TGCGCCAGCAGCTTGGGACAGGGCGCGCGTATGGAGACCCAGTACTTC	CASSLGQGARMETQYF
TRBV20-1	TRBJ1-1	NA	NA	11	TGCAGTGCTAGAGGGGGGCAGAAATCTTTCTTT	CSARGGQKSFF
TRBV5-1	TRBJ2-7	NA	TRBD1	21	TGCGCCAGCAGCGTGGACAGGGGCTTGAGTAGAGCGAAGAACCGTCCCTACGAGCAGTACTTC	CASSVDRGLSRAKNRPYEQYF
TRBV4-1	TRBJ2-3	NA	TRBD2	16	TGCGCCAGCAGCCAAGAAGTAGCAGCGGGGGGGCGGACGCAGTATTTT	CASSQEVAAGGRTQYF
TRBV18	TRBJ2-2	NA	NA	13	TGTGCCAGCTCACCACGGAGCCCCGGGGAGCTGTTTTTT	CASSPRSPGELFF
TRBV9	TRBJ1-2	NA	TRBD1	16	TGTGCCAGCAGCGATACGACCGGGACAGGGAACTATGGCTACACCTTC	CASSDTTGTGNYGYTF
TRBV6-5	TRBJ2-7	NA	TRBD2	15	TGTGCCAGCAGTTACGCCGGGGGGGGCTCCTACGAGCAGTACTTC	CASSYAGGGSYEQYF
TRBV19	TRBJ1-1	NA	TRBD1	17	TGTGCCAGTAGTATAGTAGCAGGGGGCAGGGGAAACACTGAAGCTTTCTTT	CASSIVAGGRGNTEAFF
TRBV7-9	TRBJ2-1	NA	NA	14	TGTGCCAGCAGCTTAGGACAGGCCCACAATGAGCAGTTCTTC	CASSLGQAHNEQFF
TRBV5-6	TRBJ2-7	NA	TRBD2	15	TGTGCCAGCAGCTTGGAAGCGGGACCGAGTGGCGCGCAGTACTTC	CASSLEAGPSGAQYF
TRBV28	TRBJ1-5	NA	TRBD1	14	TGTGCCAGCAGAAGTCAGGGGGCAAATCAGCCCCAGCATTTT	CASRSQGANQPQHF
TRBV7-9	TRBJ1-2	NA	TRBD1	15	TGTGCCAGCAGCTTAGAGCCCGGGACAGGGTATGGCTACACCTTC	CASSLEPGTGYGYTF
TRBV2	TRBJ2-1	NA	NA	13	TGTGCCAGCAGTTCCAACAGGGAAAATGAGCAGTTCTTC	CASSSNRENEQFF